This TCR beta chain was sequenced for a study of glioma-infiltrating T cells. V lost 5 bases, J lost 4 bases, and 20 bases lay in between. Germline values: CDR1 MNHNY, CDR2 SVGAGI (reference sequence). The CDR3 contains 16 residues. Amplification of TCR alpha and beta CDR3 regions from RNA used iRepertoire nested multiplex PCR. TCRdb re-analysed the multiplex PCR reads in MiXCR, keeping a single row per CDR3 protein. The table shows under 200,000 distinct CDR3 sequences, with more than 35% occurring only once. With regard to this clonotype: A much more abundant neighbour one base away suggests this may be a read error. The CDR3 carries no conserved terminal phenylalanine or tryptophan, so it likely arises from a read error.

The sample taken for sequencing was glioma tissue, nonneoplastic brain tissue, or PBMCs (not recorded which). The sequence came from a human donor with low-grade glioma or glioblastoma, undergoing nonglioma brain surgery, or in good health (not recorded which). J is TRBJ1-2 and V is TRBV6-6, with a weak D call TRBD1 (6 bases). CDR3 amino acids: CASSQTPQGIGYGYTL. The CDR3 bases are TGTGCCAGCAGTCAAACCCCGCAGGGGATCGGCTATGGCTACACCTTA.